A selection of T cell receptor beta chains follows, all from one sample in a study of T-cell reconstitution after alpha-beta-depleted transplantation in children. Each CDR3 protein gets one entry after TCRdb re-called the PCR reads with MiXCR. The data contain about 980,000 distinct CDR3 sequences, about 29% of them singletons. Sequenced material: PBMCs, mostly from graft donor cells, taken 360 days after TCRalphabeta/CD19-depleted stem cell transplant. Receptor source: a boy in the first two years of life who had a stem cell transplant for SCID, so the T cells may come from the graft donor. Each CDR3 is given with its conserved first and last residue. D genes are given only for firm matches. Clone size is shown for a subset of rows, as once, few, many or a class of expanded clone.

>-|TRBD1|TRBJ2-2|TRBV6-1
TGTGCCAGCAGTAAGACAGGGGCCGGGGAGCTGTTTTTT
CASSKTGAGELFF
>many|TRBD2|TRBJ2-1|TRBV4-3
TGCGCCAGCAGCCAAGAAGGACTAGCGGGTGACAATGAGCAGTTCTTC
CASSQEGLAGDNEQFF
>many|-|TRBJ2-2|TRBV12-3/TRBV12-4
TGTGCCAGCAGGACACATGCACGGGTGAACACCGGGGAGCTGTTTTTT
CASRTHARVNTGELFF
>-|-|TRBJ1-2|TRBV12-3/TRBV12-4
TGTGCCAGCAGTTTGGGGATAGGCTACACCTTC
CASSLGIGYTF
>-|-|TRBJ2-7|TRBV27
TGTGCCAGCAGTTCCGGACAGCCCCTAACCTACGAGCAGTACTTC
CASSSGQPLTYEQYF
>-|-|TRBJ2-4|TRBV12-3/TRBV12-4
TGTGCCAGCAGTCTTCGGATCCGGAGCATTCAGTACTTC
CASSLRIRSIQYF
>few|-|TRBJ1-3|TRBV15
TGTGCCACCAGCAGAGTATTTTCCCCGGGCCGATACTCTGGAAACACCATATATTTT
CATSRVFSPGRYSGNTIYF
>-|TRBD1|TRBJ2-7|TRBV28
TGTGCCAGCCTCAGGGGGCCTCCCTACGAGCAGTACTTC
CASLRGPPYEQYF
>-|-|TRBJ1-2|TRBV9
TGTGCCAGCAGCCCCGGTGAGGGGATTGCGGAAGGCTACACCTTC
CASSPGEGIAEGYTF
>few|-|TRBJ2-2|TRBV28
TGTGCCAGCAGCTCCGGACGGCGGACGGCCGGGGAGCTGTTTTTT
CASSSGRRTAGELFF
>many|TRBD2|TRBJ2-3|TRBV6-1
TGTGCCAGCAGCCGCGGGACTAGCGGTCCAGATACGCAGTATTTT
CASSRGTSGPDTQYF
>few|TRBD2|TRBJ2-3|TRBV12-3/TRBV12-4
TGTGCCAGCAGTTCCCCCGGGACTAGCGGGCCGAGCACAGATACGCAGTATTTT
CASSSPGTSGPSTDTQYF
>few|-|TRBJ1-2|TRBV29-1
TGCAGCGTCGTAGCCGGGCAGCCGGAAGGCTACACCTTC
CSVVAGQPEGYTF
>-|TRBD1|TRBJ2-2|TRBV10-3
TGTGCCATCAGGCCTATCGGACAGGGGGCCTTGGGGGAGCTGTTTTTT
CAIRPIGQGALGELFF
>few|TRBD1|TRBJ2-7|TRBV4-1
TGCGCCAGCAGCTCCCCGACAGGGCCCCCCTACGAGCAGTACTTC
CASSSPTGPPYEQYF
>few|-|TRBJ2-1|TRBV28
TGTGCCAGCAGCCTAAACATGGACTCCTACAATGAGCAGTTCTTC
CASSLNMDSYNEQFF
>few|-|TRBJ1-1|TRBV20-1
TGCAGTGCTAGAGGGCCCAGGGTAGACACTGAAGCTTTCTTT
CSARGPRVDTEAFF
>few|TRBD2|TRBJ2-3|TRBV2
TGTGCCAGCAGCCCACTAGCGGTGGGGGGCACAGATACGCAGTATTTT
CASSPLAVGGTDTQYF
>-|-|TRBJ2-6|TRBV5-1
TGCGCCAGCAGCTTAGCCACATTTTCCGGGGCCAACGTCCTGACTTTC
CASSLATFSGANVLTF
>many|-|TRBJ2-1|TRBV28
TGTGCCAGCGCTGCCCCGACAGGTCCCTACAATGAGCAGTTCTTC
CASAAPTGPYNEQFF
>few|-|TRBJ2-5|TRBV15
TGTGCCACCAGCAGAGGAGAGTTATGGGGGGAGACCCAGTACTTC
CATSRGELWGETQYF
>many|-|TRBJ2-2|TRBV20-1
TGCAGTGCTAGAGGCTTGTCTAGGAACACCGGGGAGCTGTTTTTT
CSARGLSRNTGELFF
>many|-|TRBJ2-1|TRBV5-1
TGCGCCAGCAGCTTGGCCGGCGGGGCCTACAATGAGCAGTTCTTC
CASSLAGGAYNEQFF
>many|TRBD1|TRBJ2-1|TRBV5-1
TGTGCCAGCAGCTTGGGACAGGGGCCCTACAATGAGCAGTTCTTC
CASSLGQGPYNEQFF
>few|-|TRBJ1-1|TRBV5-1
TGCGCCAGCAGCTTACAGGGAACTTACACTGAAGCTTTCTTT
CASSLQGTYTEAFF
>-|-|TRBJ1-1|TRBV9
TGTGCCAGCAGCCCGTCCGGCAGCCAGAACACTGAAGCTTTCTTT
CASSPSGSQNTEAFF
>few|-|TRBJ1-1|TRBV5-1
TGCGCCAGCAGCGGGGACGGCACTGAAGCTTTCTTT
CASSGDGTEAFF
>few|TRBD2|TRBJ2-1|TRBV28
TGTGCCAGCAGTCGGACTAGCGGGGGGGATGAGCAGTTCTTC
CASSRTSGGDEQFF
>-|-|TRBJ2-1|TRBV10-3
TGTGCCATCAGTGCTTGGGAAGATGAGCAGTTCTTC
CAISAWEDEQFF
>-|TRBD1|TRBJ2-7|TRBV9
TGTGCCTGCAGCCGAGACAGGGGTCGGGGGATCCCCTACGAGCAGTACTTC
CACSRDRGRGIPYEQYF
>-|TRBD1|TRBJ2-2|TRBV6-1
TGTGCCAGCAAGGACAGGTTGACCGGGGAGCTGTTTTTT
CASKDRLTGELFF
>-|-|TRBJ2-1|TRBV28
TGTGCCAGCAGACCCGACAGGGGAGGGGGTGAGCAGTTCTTC
CASRPDRGGGEQFF
>few|-|TRBJ2-1|TRBV4-1
TGCGCCAGCAGCCCGCTATCGGGAGCCAATGAGCAGTTCTTC
CASSPLSGANEQFF
>few|TRBD1|TRBJ2-7|TRBV7-9
TGTGCCTACGGTAACAGGGGGCGCGACGAGCAGTACTTC
CAYGNRGRDEQYF
>-|-|TRBJ1-2|TRBV2
TGTGCCAGCAGTGAACAGGGCAAGAGCTATGGCTACACCTTC
CASSEQGKSYGYTF
>-|TRBD2|TRBJ2-7|TRBV20-1
TGCAGTGCTAGAAAAAGCGGGGGGTTTTCCTACGAGCAGTACTTC
CSARKSGGFSYEQYF
>few|-|TRBJ2-6|TRBV29-1
TGCAGCGTCCTCGCGGATAGCTCTGGGGCCAACGTCCTGACTTTC
CSVLADSSGANVLTF
>few|-|TRBJ1-1|TRBV15
TGTGCCACCAGCAAAGTGGAGTGGACAGCGAACACTGAAGCTTTCTTT
CATSKVEWTANTEAFF